This T cell receptor (beta chain) comes out of a study of blood T cell repertoires in COVID-19. The CDR3 totals 15 residues. The J segment lost 2 bases and the V segment lost 5 bases, leaving 4 bases of the junction unmatched. Germline lookup yields CDR1 MNHEY and CDR2 SMNVEV (reference sequence). Profiled with immunoSEQ multiplex PCR; TCRdb holds only in-frame clones, not every one. The sample includes more than 150,000 clones, around 92% of them seen just once. The TCR originated in a man in his 60s with acute or convalescent COVID-19. The source material was peripheral blood. J is TRBJ1-2 and V is TRBV27, with TRBD1 matching 11 bases. CDR3 sequence (DNA): TGTGCCAGCAGTCTAAGGACAGGGGGCAACTATGGCTACACCTTC. Its protein is CASSLRTGGNYGYTF.